The entry that follows covers one T cell receptor beta chain sequence. TCRdb redid the calling of the RACE reads with MiXCR, one entry per CDR3 protein. The profile covers some 52,000 distinct CDR3 sequences, with 9.9% appearing a single time and 15% to 20% taken by the ten largest. Time point specified: patch test 3, about 24 weeks after DPC sensitization. Treatment meaning: therapeutic diphenylcyclopropenone sensitization with weekly scalp DPC. The CDR3 loop spans 13 amino acids. The germline V gene encodes CDR1 MNHEY and CDR2 SMNVEV (reference sequence). The germline V and J ends were trimmed by 3 bases and 7 bases, with 12 bases remaining between them. This entry is derived from a study of human T cells and chemical hapten exposure.

V is TRBV27 and J is TRBJ1-1; D remains ambiguous. The receptor's source is a middle-aged woman with alopecia areata. Some clones in this sample may be carry-over from other donors' samples. The sequencing used whole blood, collected in connection with sensitization to the hapten diphenylcyclopropenone (DPC). The CDR3 reads CASSFKVLDEAFF. The CDR3 coding sequence is TGTGCCAGCAGTTTTAAGGTTTTGGATGAAGCTTTCTTT.